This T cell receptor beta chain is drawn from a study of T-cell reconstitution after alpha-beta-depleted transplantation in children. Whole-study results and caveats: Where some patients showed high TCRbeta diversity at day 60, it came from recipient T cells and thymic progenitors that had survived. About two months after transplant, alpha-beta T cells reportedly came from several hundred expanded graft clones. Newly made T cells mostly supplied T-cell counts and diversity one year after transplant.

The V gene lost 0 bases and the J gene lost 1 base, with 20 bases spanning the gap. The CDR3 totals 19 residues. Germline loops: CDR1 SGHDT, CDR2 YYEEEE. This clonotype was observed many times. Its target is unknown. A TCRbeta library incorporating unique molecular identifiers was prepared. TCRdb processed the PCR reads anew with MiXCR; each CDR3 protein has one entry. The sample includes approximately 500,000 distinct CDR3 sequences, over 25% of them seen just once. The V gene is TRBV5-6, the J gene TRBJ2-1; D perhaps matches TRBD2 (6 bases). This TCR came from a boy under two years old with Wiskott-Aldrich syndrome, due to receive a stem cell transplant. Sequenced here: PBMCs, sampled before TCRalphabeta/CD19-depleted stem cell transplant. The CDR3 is CASSLGLGGRIASYNEQFF. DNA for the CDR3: TGTGCCAGCAGCTTGGGACTAGGCGGGCGTATTGCTTCCTACAATGAGCAGTTCTTC.